Listed below are T cell receptor beta chains from one sample, sequenced in a study of blood T cells in healthy people across ages. Each CDR3 protein is one row after TCRdb ran MiXCR on the 5' RACE reads. Altogether about 1.5 million distinct CDR3 sequences are present, approximately 43% being singletons, with the ten largest covering approximately 4.1%. The sequenced sample consisted of blood. The receptors originated from a young woman in good health. CDR3s include the opening cysteine and the closing phenylalanine or tryptophan. D genes are given only for firm matches. The size entry is marked missing in some rows and otherwise reads once, few, many or a size class.

abundance: .; d_gene: .; j_gene: TRBJ2-3; v_gene: TRBV27; CDR3nt: TGTGCCAGCAGTTTGGGATTTGGCGGAAACACAGATACGCAGTATTTT; CDR3aa: CASSLGFGGNTDTQYF
abundance: .; d_gene: TRBD2; j_gene: TRBJ2-3; v_gene: TRBV24-1; CDR3nt: TGTGCCACCAGTGATCCCCTAGCGGGGGGGTCAGATACGCAGTATTTT; CDR3aa: CATSDPLAGGSDTQYF
abundance: few; d_gene: .; j_gene: TRBJ1-4; v_gene: TRBV18; CDR3nt: TGTGCCAGCTCACCACTGGGGAACGAACTGTTTTTT; CDR3aa: CASSPLGNELFF
abundance: few; d_gene: .; j_gene: TRBJ1-2; v_gene: TRBV4-1; CDR3nt: TGCGCCAGCAGCCAAGATGGGGGAGGGAAGTCGGCTGGCTACACCTTC; CDR3aa: CASSQDGGGKSAGYTF
abundance: few; d_gene: .; j_gene: TRBJ2-3; v_gene: TRBV4-1; CDR3nt: TGCGCCAGCAGAGTCAGTCGGGGAGGCGATACGCAGTATTTT; CDR3aa: CASRVSRGGDTQYF
abundance: .; d_gene: .; j_gene: TRBJ2-1; v_gene: TRBV7-9; CDR3nt: TGTGCCAGCAGCTCGCAGGGTTGGGATGGCAATGAGCAGTTCTTC; CDR3aa: CASSSQGWDGNEQFF
abundance: .; d_gene: .; j_gene: TRBJ2-1; v_gene: TRBV12-3/TRBV12-4; CDR3nt: TGTGCCAGCAGTTTAGACCTCGCCCCAGAGACCCAGTTCTTC; CDR3aa: CASSLDLAPETQFF
abundance: few; d_gene: TRBD2; j_gene: TRBJ2-1; v_gene: TRBV6-2/TRBV6-3; CDR3nt: TGTGCCAGCCATTACAGAACGGGGGGGCGGCGTGAGCAGTTCTTC; CDR3aa: CASHYRTGGRREQFF
abundance: .; d_gene: TRBD1; j_gene: TRBJ2-1; v_gene: TRBV29-1; CDR3nt: TGCAGCACAGTCCGGGACAGGAGTCCCTACGAGCAGTTCTTC; CDR3aa: CSTVRDRSPYEQFF
abundance: few; d_gene: .; j_gene: TRBJ2-1; v_gene: TRBV15; CDR3nt: TGTGCCACCAGCACTCCTATTAGAGATGAGCAGTTCTTC; CDR3aa: CATSTPIRDEQFF
abundance: .; d_gene: .; j_gene: TRBJ2-6; v_gene: TRBV5-1; CDR3nt: TGCGCCAGCAGACCGACCAAAGTATCTGGGACCAACGTCCTGACTTTC; CDR3aa: CASRPTKVSGTNVLTF
abundance: few; d_gene: .; j_gene: TRBJ2-4; v_gene: TRBV5-1; CDR3nt: TGCGCCAGCAGCTTGGAGGTCGCTAGAAACATTCAGTACTTC; CDR3aa: CASSLEVARNIQYF
abundance: .; d_gene: .; j_gene: TRBJ1-5; v_gene: TRBV10-3; CDR3nt: TGTGCCATCAGTGAGTCGTGGGCAGGGGAATATAGCAATCAGCCCCAGCATTTT; CDR3aa: CAISESWAGEYSNQPQHF
abundance: .; d_gene: TRBD1; j_gene: TRBJ2-4; v_gene: TRBV7-2; CDR3nt: TGTGCCAGCAGCCCTGGGGGACAGGGGCGAAACATTCAGTACTTC; CDR3aa: CASSPGGQGRNIQYF
abundance: .; d_gene: .; j_gene: TRBJ2-5; v_gene: TRBV14; CDR3nt: TGTGCCAGCAGCCAAGCGCTCGGGGGCGAGACCCAGTACTTC; CDR3aa: CASSQALGGETQYF
abundance: .; d_gene: TRBD2; j_gene: TRBJ2-4; v_gene: TRBV6-1; CDR3nt: TGTGCCAGCAGAACTAGCGCACGAGGGGTTATAGCCAAAAACATTCAGTACTTC; CDR3aa: CASRTSARGVIAKNIQYF
abundance: .; d_gene: TRBD2; j_gene: TRBJ2-1; v_gene: TRBV20-1; CDR3nt: TGCAGTGCTAGAGGTGCTAGCGGGGGGCGGAATGAGCAGTTCTTC; CDR3aa: CSARGASGGRNEQFF
abundance: few; d_gene: TRBD2; j_gene: TRBJ2-1; v_gene: TRBV5-1; CDR3nt: TGCGCCAGCAGCTTCGCGGGAGGAACTAATGAGCAGTTCTTC; CDR3aa: CASSFAGGTNEQFF
abundance: many; d_gene: .; j_gene: TRBJ2-7; v_gene: TRBV28; CDR3nt: TGTGCCAGCAGTTTTCGGACCTCCTACGAGCAGTACTTC; CDR3aa: CASSFRTSYEQYF
abundance: .; d_gene: .; j_gene: TRBJ1-5; v_gene: TRBV4-2; CDR3nt: TGTGCCAGCAGCCAAGACCTAGGGTCCGGAGGTCAGCCCCAGCATTTT; CDR3aa: CASSQDLGSGGQPQHF
abundance: .; d_gene: TRBD2; j_gene: TRBJ2-1; v_gene: TRBV7-2; CDR3nt: TGTGCCAGCAGCTTAGGGGGCGGGACTAGCGGGACTAATGAGCAGTTCTTC; CDR3aa: CASSLGGGTSGTNEQFF
abundance: .; d_gene: TRBD1; j_gene: TRBJ1-6; v_gene: TRBV10-1; CDR3nt: TGCGCCAGCAATCCCGCCTCGGGACAGGGGAAATCACCCCTCCACTTT; CDR3aa: CASNPASGQGKSPLHF
abundance: .; d_gene: .; j_gene: TRBJ2-3; v_gene: TRBV15; CDR3nt: TGTGCCACCAGCAGAGGGAAGGGCAGCACAGATACGCAGTATTTT; CDR3aa: CATSRGKGSTDTQYF
abundance: .; d_gene: .; j_gene: TRBJ2-7; v_gene: TRBV12-5; CDR3nt: TGTGCTTCTCGACGACCCTGGGGAACCTACGAGCAATACTTC; CDR3aa: CASRRPWGTYEQYF
abundance: .; d_gene: .; j_gene: TRBJ2-7; v_gene: TRBV28; CDR3nt: TGTGCCAGCAGTTTTTCTCTCCGACTGAGGAAGTCCTACGAGCAGTACTTC; CDR3aa: CASSFSLRLRKSYEQYF
abundance: .; d_gene: .; j_gene: TRBJ2-7; v_gene: TRBV4-1; CDR3nt: TGCGTCAGCAGCCTACAGGGTGGCGACTACGAGCAGTACTTC; CDR3aa: CVSSLQGGDYEQYF
abundance: .; d_gene: .; j_gene: TRBJ2-5; v_gene: TRBV12-3/TRBV12-4; CDR3nt: TGTGCCAGCAGTTTCCCCCTAAGCCCAGCCCAGTACTTC; CDR3aa: CASSFPLSPAQYF
abundance: few; d_gene: .; j_gene: TRBJ2-3; v_gene: TRBV6-1; CDR3nt: TGTGCCAGCAGGACTAGACCAAGCACAGATACGCAGTATTTT; CDR3aa: CASRTRPSTDTQYF
abundance: few; d_gene: TRBD2; j_gene: TRBJ2-1; v_gene: TRBV7-2; CDR3nt: TGTGCCAGCAGCACGGGACTAGCTATCTACAATGAGCAGTTCTTC; CDR3aa: CASSTGLAIYNEQFF
abundance: many; d_gene: .; j_gene: TRBJ1-1; v_gene: TRBV3-1; CDR3nt: TGTGCCAGCAGCCCTCTCGACAGGTTGAACACTGAAGCTTTCTTT; CDR3aa: CASSPLDRLNTEAFF
abundance: .; d_gene: .; j_gene: TRBJ1-1; v_gene: TRBV4-1; CDR3nt: TGCGCCAGCAGCCAAGATAGGGATTTCGGCACTGAAGCTTTCTTT; CDR3aa: CASSQDRDFGTEAFF
abundance: .; d_gene: TRBD2; j_gene: TRBJ2-3; v_gene: TRBV4-3; CDR3nt: TGCGCCAGCAGCCCCGCCATCATAGCGGGAGGGACCACAGATACGCAGTATTTT; CDR3aa: CASSPAIIAGGTTDTQYF
abundance: .; d_gene: .; j_gene: TRBJ1-2; v_gene: TRBV20-1; CDR3nt: TGCAGTGCTAGGCATGGCGGCTACACCTTC; CDR3aa: CSARHGGYTF
abundance: .; d_gene: .; j_gene: TRBJ2-7; v_gene: TRBV28; CDR3nt: TGTGCCAGCAGTTACCGAGGACGGACCTACGAGCAGTACTTC; CDR3aa: CASSYRGRTYEQYF
abundance: few; d_gene: .; j_gene: TRBJ2-7; v_gene: TRBV20-1; CDR3nt: TGCAGTGCTTATTCCGGGACAAGACCCTACGAGCAGTACTTC; CDR3aa: CSAYSGTRPYEQYF
abundance: few; d_gene: .; j_gene: TRBJ2-7; v_gene: TRBV7-2; CDR3nt: TGTGCCAGCAGCTTGGTCCCTAGCTCCTACAATGAGCAGTACTTC; CDR3aa: CASSLVPSSYNEQYF
abundance: many; d_gene: TRBD1; j_gene: TRBJ1-5; v_gene: TRBV6-1; CDR3nt: TGTGCCAGCACTGACCCGGGACAGGGGGCGCAGCCCCAGCATTTT; CDR3aa: CASTDPGQGAQPQHF
abundance: .; d_gene: TRBD1; j_gene: TRBJ1-2; v_gene: TRBV9; CDR3nt: TGTGCCAGCAGCGCCGGGACAGGGGGTGGGAGAAGGTATGGCTACACCTTC; CDR3aa: CASSAGTGGGRRYGYTF
abundance: few; d_gene: .; j_gene: TRBJ2-4; v_gene: TRBV29-1; CDR3nt: TGCAGCGTTGAAACTGAATTAGCCAAAAACATTCAGTACTTC; CDR3aa: CSVETELAKNIQYF
abundance: .; d_gene: TRBD2; j_gene: TRBJ2-5; v_gene: TRBV7-2; CDR3nt: TGTGCCAGCAGCTTAAGGACGGGGGGACTAGAAAAGACCCAGTACTTC; CDR3aa: CASSLRTGGLEKTQYF
abundance: once; d_gene: TRBD2; j_gene: TRBJ2-1; v_gene: TRBV11-2; CDR3nt: TGTGCCAGCTTCGCGGGGGTGATCGATGAGCAGTTCTTC; CDR3aa: CASFAGVIDEQFF